These T cell receptor beta chains were read from a single sample in a study of TIL therapy for anti-PD-1-resistant metastatic lung cancer. TCRdb's copy holds only in-frame clones and misses some; the assay was immunoSEQ multiplex PCR. In the table there are 45,000 to 75,000 clones, 55% to 75% of which are singletons. Here the sequenced sample was blood, taken at baseline. The receptors were gathered from a person aged 30 to 80 with non-small cell lung cancer. Each CDR3 is given with its conserved first and last residue. The order of the fields is D gene, clone size, V gene, J gene, CDR3 protein, CDR3 DNA. D genes are given only for firm matches. Clone size appears in some rows only: once, few, many, or a class for an expanded clone.

>-|-|TRBV6-5|TRBJ1-5
CASSYAGNQPQHF
TGTGCCAGCAGTTACGCGGGGAATCAGCCCCAGCATTTT
>-|-|TRBV4-1|TRBJ1-4
CASSGLGGANEKLFF
TGCGCCAGCAGCGGGTTAGGGGGTGCTAATGAAAAACTGTTTTTT
>-|-|TRBV5-1|TRBJ2-1
CASSFLVSYNEQFF
TGCGCCAGCAGCTTCCTAGTTTCCTACAATGAGCAGTTCTTC
>-|-|TRBV10-1|TRBJ2-7
CASRPTASSYEQYF
TGCGCCAGCAGGCCAACGGCTAGCTCCTACGAGCAGTACTTC
>-|-|TRBV14|TRBJ2-1
CASSQGGYEQFF
TGTGCCAGCAGCCAAGGCGGATATGAGCAGTTCTTC
>-|few|TRBV7-9|TRBJ2-6
CASSEVSGANVLTF
TGTGCCAGCAGCGAGGTCTCTGGGGCCAACGTCCTGACTTTC
>-|-|TRBV29-1|TRBJ2-7
CSGRAGTRQYF
TGCAGCGGGAGAGCGGGTACGAGGCAGTACTTC
>TRBD1|-|TRBV19|TRBJ1-4
CASSKTTGGSTKLFF
TGTGCCAGTAGTAAGACGACAGGGGGGTCTACTAAACTGTTTTTT
>TRBD2|few|TRBV4-1|TRBJ2-7
CASSQAGTSRYEQYF
TGCGCCAGCAGCCAAGCCGGGACTAGTCGCTACGAGCAGTACTTC
>-|-|TRBV7-2|TRBJ2-7
CASSSTLGRYEQYF
TGTGCCAGCAGCTCGACACTAGGACGCTACGAGCAGTACTTC
>-|-|TRBV4-1|TRBJ1-2
CASSQVGRGYGYTF
TGCGCCAGCAGCCAAGTTGGCAGGGGCTATGGCTACACCTTC
>-|-|TRBV7-9|TRBJ2-5
CASSPPTPPVETQYF
TGTGCCAGCAGCCCCCCGACCCCGCCGGTAGAGACCCAGTACTTC
>-|-|TRBV19|TRBJ2-3
CASRRGVGRRGVGDTQYF
TGTGCCAGTAGACGCGGGGTGGGTAGACGCGGTGTGGGAGATACGCAGTATTTT
>TRBD1|-|TRBV19|TRBJ2-5
CASSEHRGLETQYF
TGTGCCAGTAGCGAACACAGGGGGCTGGAGACCCAGTACTTC
>-|-|TRBV5-4|TRBJ1-3
CASSPGPDSGNTIYF
TGTGCCAGCAGCCCCGGGCCGGACTCTGGAAACACCATATATTTT
>-|few|TRBV29-1|TRBJ2-4
CSVAVSAGNIQYF
TGCAGCGTCGCCGTTTCAGCGGGAAACATTCAGTACTTC
>-|-|TRBV19|TRBJ2-2
CASRWTNRNTGELFF
TGTGCCAGTAGATGGACGAACCGGAACACCGGGGAGCTGTTTTTT
>TRBD1|-|TRBV6-1|TRBJ1-1
CASSADRGNTEAFF
TGTGCCAGCAGTGCCGACAGGGGGAACACTGAAGCTTTCTTT
>TRBD2|-|TRBV7-9|TRBJ2-1
CASSLPGAGAYNEQFF
TGTGCCAGCAGCCTTCCTGGGGCGGGGGCCTACAATGAGCAGTTCTTC
>-|-|TRBV29-1|TRBJ1-1
CSGGGTEAFF
TGCAGCGGAGGAGGGACTGAAGCTTTCTTT
>-|few|TRBV19|TRBJ1-5
CASSIEGPGQPQHF
TGTGCCAGTAGTATCGAAGGGCCAGGGCAGCCCCAGCATTTT
>TRBD1|-|TRBV6-1|TRBJ1-5
CASLIMAGGEQPQHF
TGTGCCAGCCTAATCATGGCAGGGGGCGAACAGCCCCAGCATTTT
>TRBD1|-|TRBV10-1|TRBJ1-6
CASSAGQQGAPLHF
TGCGCCAGCAGTGCGGGACAGCAAGGAGCTCCCCTCCACTTT
>-|-|TRBV7-6|TRBJ1-3
CASSPSSGNTIYF
TGTGCCAGCAGCCCCAGCTCTGGAAACACCATATATTTT
>-|-|TRBV6-5|TRBJ1-2
CASSLGYRANYGYTF
TGTGCCAGCAGTTTGGGTTACAGGGCTAACTATGGCTACACCTTC
>-|-|TRBV7-9|TRBJ1-4
CASSSRGGSNEKLFF
TGTGCCAGCAGCTCTCGCGGGGGGTCTAATGAAAAACTGTTTTTT
>-|-|TRBV29-1|TRBJ2-5
CSVENDLQETQYF
TGCAGCGTTGAAAATGATCTCCAAGAGACCCAGTACTTC
>-|-|TRBV19|TRBJ1-5
CASSFRGIINQPQHF
TGTGCCAGTAGTTTCCGGGGGATAATCAATCAGCCCCAGCATTTT
>-|-|TRBV7-9|TRBJ2-3
CASSSLVDTQYF
TGTGCCAGCAGCTCATTGGTAGATACGCAGTATTTT
>TRBD2|-|TRBV11-2|TRBJ2-3
CASGDGRAGDTQYF
TGTGCCAGCGGGGACGGGAGGGCCGGAGATACGCAGTATTTT
>TRBD2|-|TRBV5-1|TRBJ2-1
CASSSGGTLLGNEQFF
TGCGCCAGCAGCTCGGGGGGGACTCTCTTAGGGAATGAGCAGTTCTTC
>-|-|TRBV6-5|TRBJ1-1
CASSYRVQGPTAFF
TGTGCCAGCAGTTATAGAGTCCAGGGGCCAACAGCTTTCTTT
>-|-|TRBV2|TRBJ2-7
CASSAPGPYEQYF
TGTGCCAGCAGTGCTCCAGGCCCCTACGAGCAGTACTTC
>-|-|TRBV7-3|TRBJ2-2
CASSVYNTGELFF
TGTGCCAGCAGCGTCTATAACACCGGGGAGCTGTTTTTT
>-|-|TRBV2|TRBJ1-1
CASLNDGTEAFF
TGTGCCAGCTTAAACGATGGCACTGAAGCTTTCTTT
>-|few|TRBV30|TRBJ1-1
CAWSALGGVTEAFF
TGTGCCTGGAGTGCCCTGGGGGGCGTGACTGAAGCTTTCTTT
>-|-|TRBV5-4|TRBJ2-3
CASSILGGGTDTQYF
TGTGCCAGCAGCATCCTCGGCGGAGGCACAGATACGCAGTATTTT
>-|-|TRBV7-9|TRBJ2-3
CASSLMGSDTQYF
TGTGCCAGCAGCTTAATGGGTTCGGATACGCAGTATTTT
>-|-|TRBV7-9|TRBJ1-1
CASSWSGQVNTEAFF
TGTGCCAGCAGCTGGTCCGGGCAGGTAAACACTGAAGCTTTCTTT
>-|-|TRBV7-9|TRBJ1-3
CASSLPGGSGNTIYF
TGTGCCAGCAGCTTGCCCGGTGGGTCTGGAAACACCATATATTTT
>TRBD1|-|TRBV7-8|TRBJ1-2
CASSPRQGHYGYTF
TGTGCCAGCAGCCCTCGACAGGGACACTATGGCTACACCTTC
>-|-|TRBV11-3|TRBJ2-5
CASSLGRGSAETQYF
TGTGCCAGCAGCCTGGGAAGAGGGAGTGCAGAGACCCAGTACTTC
>-|-|TRBV28|TRBJ2-2
CASSLGFGELFF
TGTGCCAGCAGCCTAGGGTTCGGGGAGCTGTTTTTT
>-|few|TRBV6-6|TRBJ2-2
CASSYDREVGELFF
TGTGCCAGCAGTTACGACAGGGAGGTCGGGGAGCTGTTTTTT
>-|-|TRBV11-2|TRBJ1-1
CASSLWGQGTTEAFF
TGTGCCAGCAGCTTATGGGGTCAGGGCACCACTGAAGCTTTCTTT